A single sample gave rise to the 30 T cell receptor beta chains below, sequenced in a study of regulatory T cells in long-lasting Graves disease. Time point specified: newly diagnosed GD, antithyroid drugs for less than 3 months. Generation of the TCR library employed RNA extracted from PBMCs. To make TCR beta libraries, researchers used iRepertoire HTBI primers and Arm-PCR of CDR3 regions. TCRdb reanalysed the multiplex PCR reads using MiXCR and keeps one entry per CDR3 protein. The sample has 360,000 or so distinct CDR3 sequences; roughly 16% are singletons. These data were likewise used in another study, on T cells in Graves' hyperthyroidism and ophthalmopathy.

Here the sequenced sample was peripheral blood mononuclear cells (PBMCs), taken at new diagnosis, from a patient treated with antithyroid drugs. Receptors were obtained from a woman under 30 with Graves disease.

The chain uses TRBV7-9 and TRBJ2-3; 10 bases map to TRBD1. V was pared by 6 bases and J by 0 bases, with 15 bases of the junction left unmatched. CDR1 is SEHNR and CDR2 is FQNEAQ in the germline V gene (reference sequence). The CDR3 runs to 19 residues. The chain's CDR3 is CASSLSGTGVSLSTDTQYF. CDR3 DNA: TGTGCCAGCAGTTTGTCCGGGACAGGGGTTTCGTTGAGCACAGATACGCAGTATTTT.

There are many counts of this clonotype. The V and J genes are TRBV20-1 and TRBJ2-1, with D hard to call. Germline V CDR1 and CDR2: DFQATT, SNEGSKA (reference sequence). The CDR3 is 12 residues long. This CDR3 reads CQSSGSYNEQFF. In DNA form, the CDR3 reads TGCCAGTCCTCCGGCTCCTACAATGAGCAGTTCTTC.

The gene calls are TRBV20-1 and TRBJ1-5; D may be TRBD1 (5 bases). The CDR3 is made up of 14 amino acids. V was cut by 5 bases and J by 2 bases, with 13 bases left in between. CDR1 is DFQATT and CDR2 is SNEGSKA in the germline V gene (reference sequence). CDR3 in DNA: TGCAGTGCTTCTTTCGGGACGGGCAATCAGCCCCAGCATTTT. It encodes CSASFGTGNQPQHF.

The chain employs TRBV4-1 and TRBJ2-3; TRBD2 aligns across 10 bases. Germline CDR1 reads MGHRA; CDR2 reads YSYEKL. The CDR3 runs 22 residues. The V gene end was trimmed by 3 bases and the J gene end by 1 base; junction bases not matched to a gene: 22. CDR3 amino acids: CASSQSLPLAGDLFLGTDTQYF. The CDR3 DNA is TGCGCCAGCAGCCAGTCCCTCCCCCTAGCGGGAGATTTATTTTTGGGCACAGATACGCAGTATTTT.

This clonotype was found many times. The chain combines TRBV28 with TRBJ2-2; 9 nucleotides agree with TRBD2. V lost 5 bases, J lost 11 bases, and 6 bases stayed unmatched. The CDR3 is made up of 13 amino acids. Germline loops: CDR1 MDHEN, CDR2 SYDVKM. CDR3 sequence reads: CASSGYSGSELFF. CDR3 DNA sequence: TGTGCCAGCAGTGGTTATAGCGGGAGTGAGCTGTTTTTT.

V is TRBV6-2 or TRBV6-3 and J is TRBJ2-5; 13 nucleotides agree with TRBD2. CDR3 length equals 19 residues. Germline assignment: CDR1 MNHEY and CDR2 SVGEGT. J lost 5 bases, V lost 5 bases, and 17 bases had no gene match. The CDR3, as DNA: TGTGCCAGCAGTCAAACCTGGACTAGCGGGAGTACGGGTTGGGAGACCCAGTACTTC. Its protein is CASSQTWTSGSTGWETQYF.

This clonotype showed up many times. This chain uses TRBV28 with TRBJ2-7, with D perhaps TRBD1 (5 bases). Germline lookup yields CDR1 MDHEN and CDR2 SYDVKM. V dropped 7 bases and J dropped 4 bases, with 11 bases sitting between them. This CDR3 spans 12 amino acids. The CDR3 region has the DNA TGTGCCAGCACGACAGCACCGTACGAGCAGTACTTC. Translated: CASTTAPYEQYF. The full variable domain, rest sourced from reference TRBV28 and TRBJ2-7, is DVKVTQSSRYLVKRTGEKVFLECVQDMDHENMFWYRQDPGLGLRLIYFSYDVKMKEKGDIPEGYSVSREKKERFSLILESASTNQTSMYLCASTTAPYEQYFGPGTRLTVT.

This clonotype was recorded a few times. The chain recombines TRBV19 with TRBJ1-2; TRBD1 might be the D (6 bases). V was cut by 2 bases and J by 6 bases, with 13 bases left in between. This CDR3 region has 14 residues. From germline, CDR1 is LNHDA and CDR2 SQIVND (reference sequence). The CDR3 DNA is TGTGCCAGTAGTATACCGGGGACATCGCATGGCTACACCTTC. It encodes CASSIPGTSHGYTF.

This clonotype was picked up a small number of times. The chain carries TRBV3-1 and TRBJ2-2, with 10 nucleotides matching TRBD2. With 4 bases clipped from V and 0 bases from J, the junction kept 2 bases outside the gene matches. Germline V gene data show CDR1 as LGHDT and CDR2 as YNNKEL (reference sequence). This CDR3 spans 16 amino acids. The chain's CDR3 is CASSLGLAANTGELFF. In nucleotides, the CDR3 is TGTGCCAGCAGCCTCGGACTAGCGGCGAACACCGGGGAGCTGTTTTTT. Using reference TRBV3-1 and TRBJ2-2 for the parts outside the CDR3, the full variable domain is DTAVSQTPKYLVTQMGNDKSIKCEQNLGHDTMYWYKQDSKKFLKIMFSYNNKELIINETVPNRFSPKSPDKAHLNLHINSLELGDSAVYFCASSLGLAANTGELFFGEGSRLTVL.

This clonotype has at least ten counts. The chain combines TRBV30 with TRBJ2-1; TRBD2 might be the D (5 bases). V dropped 0 bases and J dropped 6 bases, with 12 bases sitting between them. The CDR3 is 14 amino acids. Per the germline V gene, CDR1 is GTSNPN and CDR2 is SVGIG (reference sequence). CDR3 sequence reads: CAWSVAGNLNEQFF. Written as DNA, the CDR3 is TGTGCCTGGAGTGTGGCCGGGAATCTCAATGAGCAGTTCTTC.

This chain joins TRBV29-1 and TRBJ2-3; perhaps TRBD2 as D (6 bases). The CDR3 contains 13 residues. Trimming removed 3 bases from V and 1 base from J, with 8 bases in between. Germline loops: CDR1 SQVTM, CDR2 ANQGSEA. DNA for the CDR3: TGCAGCGTTGATGGCGGGGGCACAGATACGCAGTATTTT. Its protein product is CSVDGGGTDTQYF.

This clonotype came up a few times. The chain combines TRBV15 with TRBJ1-6, with unresolved D. The CDR3 is 13 amino acids. Trimming stripped 7 bases from V and 2 bases from J, with 6 bases between. Germline lookup yields CDR1 LNHNV and CDR2 YYDKDF (reference sequence). CDR3 sequence: CATTRAYNSPLHF. Here the CDR3 DNA reads TGTGCCACCACCCGGGCCTATAATTCACCCCTCCACTTT.

The chain uses TRBV30 and TRBJ2-3; 13 nucleotides align to TRBD2. The CDR3 is made up of 16 amino acids. V lost 3 bases, J lost 1 base, and 4 bases stayed unmatched. The germline V gene has CDR1 GTSNPN and CDR2 SVGIG (reference sequence). The CDR3 DNA sequence: TGTGCCTGGAGCCGGACTAGCGGGGGCGGCACAGATACGCAGTATTTT. Encoded protein: CAWSRTSGGGTDTQYF.

The sample holds a few counts of this clonotype. This rearrangement joins TRBV3-1 to TRBJ2-4; a possible D gene is TRBD1 (6 bases). The germline V and J ends were trimmed by 5 bases and 0 bases, with 17 bases remaining between them. CDR3 length: 17 amino acids. CDR1 and CDR2 (germline): LGHDT, YNNKEL (reference sequence). CDR3 sequence reads: CASSLGVGAVAKNIQYF. In DNA form, the CDR3 reads TGTGCCAGCAGCTTGGGGGTGGGGGCAGTAGCCAAAAACATTCAGTACTTC.

This clonotype was recorded many times. The V gene is TRBV29-1, the J gene TRBJ2-1; 15 bases match TRBD2. The CDR3 has 15 amino acids. CDR1 and CDR2 (germline): SQVTM, ANQGSEA. With V trimmed by 7 bases and J by 6 bases, 7 bases remained unmatched. In DNA form, the CDR3 reads TGCAGCGACGGACTAGCGGGAGGGCCCACCAATGAGCAGTTCTTC. Protein sequence: CSDGLAGGPTNEQFF.

This clonotype was recorded at least ten times. The chain joins TRBV7-8 to TRBJ2-3, with 14 bases identical to TRBD2. Looked up from germline, CDR1 is SGHVS and CDR2 is FQNEAQ. This CDR3 is built from 17 residues. Germline trimming cut 5 bases from V and 6 bases from J; bases unmatched to any gene: 10. CDR3 in DNA: TGTGCCAGCAGCCCGAGACTAGCGGGAGGGTTCCCCGATACGCAGTATTTT. This gives the protein CASSPRLAGGFPDTQYF.

This rearrangement joins TRBV18 to TRBJ1-5; the match to TRBD1 covers 7 bases. The ends lost 6 bases at V and 3 bases at J; junction bases unmatched: 5. The CDR3 runs to 14 residues. The germline V gene encodes CDR1 KGHSH and CDR2 LQKENI. CDR3 nucleotides: TGTGCCAGCTCGCGGGACAGAACCAATCAGCCCCAGCATTTT. Amino acid sequence: CASSRDRTNQPQHF.

This clonotype was recorded many times. The chain employs TRBV7-6 and TRBJ2-2; TRBD1 aligns across 12 bases. CDR1 and CDR2 from the germline V gene are SGHVS and FNYEAQ. The CDR3 spans 16 residues. V gave up 5 bases and J gave up 6 bases; unmatched junction bases: 7. In nucleotides, the CDR3 is TGTGCCAGCAGCCTAGGGACAGGGGGCGCACCCGGGGAGCTGTTTTTT. Amino acid sequence: CASSLGTGGAPGELFF.

This clonotype was observed many times. The V gene is TRBV12-3 or TRBV12-4, the J gene TRBJ1-3, with TRBD1 as a possible D gene (5 bases). The CDR3 runs to 17 residues. V lost 5 bases to trimming and J lost 0 bases, with 17 bases between them. Written as DNA, the CDR3 is TGTGCCAGCAGTCCTGGGGACGGACTCAGCTCTGGAAACACCATATATTTT. Translation gives CASSPGDGLSSGNTIYF.

This clonotype was seen only a few times. The chain links TRBV7-9 to TRBJ2-1; D is uncertain. V was shortened by 1 base and J by 9 bases, with 10 bases between the two germline ends. The CDR3 consists of 13 residues. CDR1 and CDR2 (germline): SEHNR, FQNEAQ (reference sequence). CDR3 loop: CASSLVGLGEQFF. The CDR3 bases are TGTGCCAGCAGCTTAGTCGGCCTAGGTGAGCAGTTCTTC. Drawing the rest from reference TRBV7-9 and TRBJ2-1, the complete variable domain is DTGVSQNPRHKITKRGQNVTFRCDPISEHNRLYWYRQTLGQGPEFLTYFQNEAQLEKSRLLSDRFSAERPKGSFSTLEIQRTEQGDSAMYLCASSLVGLGEQFFGPGTRLTVL.

The V and J genes are TRBV7-9 and TRBJ1-1, with D maybe TRBD1 (6 bases). V lost 3 bases and J lost 4, with 15 bases in between. CDR1 and CDR2 from the germline V gene are SEHNR and FQNEAQ (reference sequence). This CDR3 has 15 amino acids. The CDR3 spells CASSFGGGQGTEAFF. CDR3 DNA: TGTGCCAGCAGCTTCGGCGGGGGCCAGGGCACTGAAGCTTTCTTT.

The rearrangement joins TRBV19 to TRBJ2-1; possibly TRBD2 for D (6 bases). The ends were cut back, 1 base at V and 7 bases at J, with 8 bases in the middle. The CDR3 runs to 13 residues. Germline lookup yields CDR1 LNHDA and CDR2 SQIVND (reference sequence). The CDR3 spells CASSIAGRNEQFF. The CDR3 nucleotides are TGTGCCAGTAGTATAGCAGGGAGGAATGAGCAGTTCTTC.

This clonotype was observed a handful of times. This chain connects TRBV6-1 to TRBJ2-1; 10 bases fit TRBD1. This CDR3 spans 15 amino acids. V was clipped by 8 bases and J by 3 bases; unmatched bases: 7. Looked up from germline, CDR1 is MNHNS and CDR2 is SASEGT. Here the CDR3 DNA reads TGTGCCAGCCGCCAACGGACAGGGGGCTACAATGAGCAGTTCTTC. Protein: CASRQRTGGYNEQFF.

This clonotype was seen a few times. The chain links TRBV29-1 to TRBJ1-1, with D tentatively TRBD1 (5 bases). Germline CDR1 reads SQVTM; CDR2 reads ANQGSEA. This CDR3 comprises 13 residues. V dropped 6 bases and J dropped 5 bases, with 16 bases sitting between them. CDR3 amino acids: CSVARGVDTEAFF. CDR3 bases: TGCAGCGTCGCCCGGGGGGTTGATACTGAAGCTTTCTTT.

The chain couples TRBV7-2 to TRBJ2-7; D may be TRBD1 or TRBD2 (7 bases each). The germline gives CDR1 SGHTA, CDR2 FQGNSA. Trimming took off 5 bases at V and 1 base at J, with 18 bases between the two ends. This CDR3 is 16 amino acids long. The CDR3 DNA is TGTGCCAGCAGCCCAAGCAGGGGGGGGGATTCCTACGAGCAGTACTTC. Translated, it gives CASSPSRGGDSYEQYF.

For this clonotype: It is likely a read error: a sequence one base away is far more abundant. The genes are TRBV2 and TRBJ2-5; TRBD1 aligns across 12 bases. V shed 3 bases and J 11 bases; nucleotides not matched to a gene: 13. Germline V gene data show CDR1 as SNHLY and CDR2 as FYNNEI. The CDR3 runs 16 residues. Here the CDR3 DNA reads TGTGCCAGCAGTGATTTGGGACAGGGGGCAGACAATGAGCAGTACTTC. It codes for CASSDLGQGADNEQYF.

This clonotype was counted ten times or more. The chain employs TRBV2 and TRBJ1-2; D remains unclear. The CDR3 is 13 amino acids. CDR1 SNHLY and CDR2 FYNNEI come from the germline V gene. Trimming stripped 7 bases from V and 8 bases from J, with 17 bases between. CDR3 residues: CASTPSWEVGYTF. The CDR3 bases are TGTGCCAGCACCCCAAGCTGGGAGGTCGGCTACACCTTC.

As to this clonotype: Since no conserved phenylalanine or tryptophan closes the CDR3, a read error is the likely cause. The CDR3 loop reads CAIETGDGFEQYL. CDR3 DNA: TGTGCCATCGAGACAGGGGATGGATTCGAGCAGTACCTC. The chain recombines TRBV24-1 with TRBJ2-7; 8 bases line up with TRBD1. There are 13 residues in the CDR3. Germline V gives CDR1 KGHDR, CDR2 SFDVKD. The junction had 11 bases not matched to a gene; V was cut back by 11 bases and J by 6 bases.

V gene TRBV20-1 combines with J gene TRBJ2-7; 8 bases fit TRBD2. The V gene end was trimmed by 2 bases and the J gene end by 6 bases; junction bases not matched to a gene: 9. The V gene's germline CDR1 is DFQATT and CDR2 SNEGSKA (reference sequence). The CDR3 runs 14 residues. The CDR3 protein is CSARSLAGPAEQYF. CDR3 bases: TGCAGTGCTAGATCCTTAGCGGGGCCTGCCGAGCAGTACTTC.

This clonotype has at least ten counts. The gene calls are TRBV29-1 and TRBJ1-2, with 7 bases lining up with TRBD1. This CDR3 has 15 amino acids. J was trimmed by 6 bases and V by 3 bases; bases with no gene match: 13. Germline V gives CDR1 SQVTM, CDR2 ANQGSEA. Here the CDR3 reads CSVEAFRGGVHGYTF. The CDR3 region has the DNA TGCAGCGTTGAGGCCTTCCGAGGGGGCGTTCATGGCTACACCTTC.